This record covers a single TCR beta chain. The antigen is not known. V lost 5 bases and J 7 bases, leaving 11 bases between the germline ends. The CDR3 runs to 12 residues. The data derive from a study of T cell repertoires in cytomegalovirus infection. Study-level background: Indications of both CMV infection and matching HLA type were provided by public TCR beta signatures. Notes on the study in general: The study found HLA-C-restricted CMV-specific TCR beta clonotypes dominating the ex vivo response. Totalled public TCR beta family frequency picked out people who carried CMV plus the relevant HLA.

One entry per CDR3 protein results from TCRdb running MiXCR on the reads. The sample holds under 850,000 distinct CDR3 sequences; roughly 36% are singletons and the top ten take about 20%. The specimen comprised cultured PBMCs, sampled from culture after CMV antigen stimulation. The sequence derives from a human donor in good health (CMV status not recorded). Some clones in this sample may be carry-over from other donors' samples. The chain carries TRBV12-3 or TRBV12-4 and TRBJ1-2; D may be TRBD1 (5 bases). The CDR3 coding sequence is TGTGCCAGCAGTAGATCAGGGAGTGGCTACACCTTC. It translates to CASSRSGSGYTF.